A selection of T cell receptor beta chains follows, all from one sample in a study of beta chain features in type 1 diabetes. Assay: immunoSEQ multiplex PCR; the TCRdb copy retains only in-frame clones and omits some. The sample includes some 500,000 clones, about an eighth of them seen just once. Sequenced sample: naive CD4+ T cells from blood. The receptor source for this set is a woman between 18 and 29 years old in good health. Both conserved end residues are part of each CDR3.

v_call cdr3_aa
TRBV5-4 CASRSGTGTYNEQFF
TRBV29-1 CSTHKGGLETQYF
TRBV9 CASSVGGYQETQYF
TRBV7-2 CASSLERNYEQYF
TRBV2 CASRKHGAELMAAEQYF
TRBV30 CAWRRTVSGANVLTF
TRBV6-6 CASRTTSGGHSSQYF
TRBV29-1 CSATASSADTQYF
TRBV2 CASSERWQGDEQYF
TRBV7-9 CASSFESTDTQYF
TRBV19 CASKRSATEAFF
TRBV7-9 CASSKTGTANTGELFF
TRBV25-1 CASSPLGGSRAQFF
TRBV5-1 CATIPRDGVRSDTQYF
TRBV7-2 CASSSRQTWHEQFF
TRBV25-1 CASSATGNQGNEQFF
TRBV7-2 CASSLHAGPYEQYF